This TCR beta chain comes out of a study of T cell repertoires in cytomegalovirus infection (dated 2019 in TCRdb). Background for the entire study: Alongside well-studied HLA-B-restricted epitopes, the peptide stimulations were aimed at recently identified HLA-C-restricted CMV epitopes, whose presentation resists viral immunomodulation. The HLA type of each donor mattered for the analysis, because public TCR beta signatures pointed to carriage of CMV infection along with the matching HLA type. What the research found in general, with its limitations: Cumulative frequency of public TCR beta family members discriminated carriers of CMV infection plus the relevant HLA type in this cohort and an independent 352-donor cohort. The ex vivo response was dominated by HLA-C-restricted CMV-specific TCR beta clonotypes, which also provided the single most frequent clonotype in two of eight donors.

Instrument on record: Illumina HiSeq 1500. The public reads were reprocessed in TCRdb via fastp at Q25 and MiXCR, keeping in-frame beta chains. When rows share a CDR3 protein, they turn into one entry using the most common DNA and genes. In this sample the table shows around 570,000 distinct CDR3 sequences, roughly 42% of which occur a single time. 40% to 60% of the sample rests with the top ten. Remarks on this clonotype: The target of this receptor is not known. Qualities for individual bases were not recorded, and no much larger clone is one base off.

Interpreted using the paper, the treatment or condition label stands for: in vitro stimulation with specific CMV peptide epitopes to enrich CMV-specific T cells. CDR1 and CDR2 are drawn from the germline V gene: MGHRA, YSYEKL. Germline trimming: 0 bases from V, 5 bases from J; junction bases outside gene matches: 9. CDR3 length: 17 amino acids, cysteine to phenylalanine. Only the CDR3 DNA stays, 51 bases, in frame from base 1. The sequence came from a human donor in good health (CMV status not recorded). Some clones in this sample may be carry-over from other donors' samples. The chain is encoded by TRBV4-1 joined to TRBJ2-3, with 9 middle bases fitting TRBD2. Sample: cultured PBMCs, taken from culture after CMV antigen stimulation. The CDR3 corresponds to CASSQDLAGGPIDTQYF. The sequenced DNA: TGCGCCAGCAGCCAAGATTTGGCGGGGGGGCCGATAGATACGCAGTATTTT.